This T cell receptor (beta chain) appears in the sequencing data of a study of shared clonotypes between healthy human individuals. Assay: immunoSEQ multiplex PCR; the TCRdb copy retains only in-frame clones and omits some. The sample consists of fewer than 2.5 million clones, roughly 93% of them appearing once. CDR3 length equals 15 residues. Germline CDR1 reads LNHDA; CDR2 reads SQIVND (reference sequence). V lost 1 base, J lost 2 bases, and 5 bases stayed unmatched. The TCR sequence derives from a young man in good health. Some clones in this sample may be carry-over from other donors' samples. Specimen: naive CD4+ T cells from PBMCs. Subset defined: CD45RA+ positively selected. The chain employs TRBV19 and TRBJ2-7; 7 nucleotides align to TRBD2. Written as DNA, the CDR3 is TGTGCCAGTAGTATAGGGGCTAGCGGTACCTACGAGCAGTACTTC. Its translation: CASSIGASGTYEQYF. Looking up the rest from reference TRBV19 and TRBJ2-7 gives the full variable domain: DGGITQSPKYLFRKEGQNVTLSCEQNLNHDAMYWYRQDPGQGLRLIYYSQIVNDFQKGDIAEGYSVSREKKESFPLTVTSAQKNPTAFYLCASSIGASGTYEQYFGPGTRLTVT.